These T cell receptor beta chains were read from a single sample in a study of human T cells and chemical hapten exposure. A single record per CDR3 protein comes from TCRdb applying MiXCR to the RACE reads. The sample includes a few hundred thousand distinct CDR3 sequences, about 6% of them seen just once. This specimen consisted of whole blood, obtained in connection with sensitization to the hapten diphenylcyclopropenone (DPC). These receptors were obtained from a woman in her late teens or twenties with alopecia areata. Some clones in this sample may be carry-over from other donors' samples. Both conserved end residues are part of each CDR3. D genes are given only for firm matches. Clone size, where shown, is once, few, many, or a class for clones that have expanded.

j_call clone_size v_call d_call cdr3_aa cdr3_nt
TRBJ1-5 NA TRBV12-3/TRBV12-4 NA CASSFESGTPQHF TGTGCCAGCAGTTTTGAGTCAGGGACGCCCCAGCATTTT
TRBJ1-4 NA TRBV6-6 NA CASSPSLQGTTIEKLFF TGTGCCAGCAGTCCAAGTTTGCAAGGAACAACTATTGAAAAACTGTTTTTT
TRBJ2-1 NA TRBV12-3/TRBV12-4 NA CASSRAAYEQFF TGTGCCAGCAGCCGGGCGGCCTATGAGCAGTTCTTC
TRBJ2-3 few TRBV29-1 TRBD2 CSVEDPVAGGLTDTQYF TGCAGCGTTGAAGATCCAGTGGCGGGGGGGCTCACAGATACGCAGTATTTT
TRBJ2-5 few TRBV7-9 TRBD2 CASSPLQTSGSQETQYF TGTGCCAGCAGCCCACTACAAACTAGCGGGAGCCAAGAGACCCAGTACTTC
TRBJ1-6 many TRBV20-1 NA CSARDHEGGPSSYNSPLHF TGCAGTGCTAGAGACCATGAAGGGGGGCCTAGCTCCTATAATTCACCCCTCCACTTT
TRBJ2-1 few TRBV6-5 NA CASSYSGDNEQFF TGTGCCAGCAGTTACTCGGGAGACAATGAGCAGTTCTTC
TRBJ2-7 NA TRBV20-1 TRBD2 CSARTSGGRLISYEQYF TGCAGTGCAAGGACTAGCGGGGGGCGCCTGATTTCCTACGAGCAGTACTTC
TRBJ1-1 many TRBV18 NA CASSPNLAEAFF TGTGCCAGCTCCCCCAACTTGGCTGAAGCTTTCTTT
TRBJ2-3 NA TRBV29-1 NA CSVRTRTGDTQYF TGCAGCGTCAGGACTAGGACAGGCGATACGCAGTATTTT
TRBJ2-3 NA TRBV11-2 NA CASSFGPGWADTQYF NA
TRBJ1-1 many TRBV12-3/TRBV12-4 NA CASSLWSMNTEAFF TGTGCCAGCAGTTTATGGTCTATGAACACTGAAGCTTTCTTT
TRBJ2-3 few TRBV12-3/TRBV12-4 NA CASSLLAFRAGQYF TGTGCCAGCAGTTTATTGGCGTTTCGGGCGGGGCAGTATTTT
TRBJ2-2 few TRBV18 NA CASSPQGGSGELFF TGTGCCAGCTCACCTCAAGGGGGATCCGGGGAGCTGTTTTTT
TRBJ2-2 NA TRBV28 TRBD1 CASNRGNTGELFF TGTGCCAGCAACAGGGGGAACACCGGGGAGCTGTTTTTT
TRBJ2-3 many TRBV6-2/TRBV6-3 NA CASSGVRTDTQYF TGTGCCAGCAGCGGGGTGCGGACAGATACGCAGTATTTT
TRBJ2-7 NA TRBV6-6 NA CASSLETAYEQYF TGTGCCAGCAGCCTTGAGACAGCCTACGAGCAGTACTTC
TRBJ1-6 many TRBV20-1 NA CSARFKGSYNSPLHF TGCAGTGCTAGATTTAAGGGCTCCTATAATTCACCCCTCCACTTT
TRBJ1-6 NA TRBV3-1 NA CASSQDRQLGPLHF TGTGCCAGCAGCCAAGATCGACAGCTAGGACCCCTCCACTTT
TRBJ1-5 few TRBV24-1 TRBD1 CATSEARGYNQPQHF TGTGCCACCAGTGAGGCCAGGGGGTACAATCAGCCCCAGCATTTT
TRBJ1-2 many TRBV6-1 NA CASSERQAAPYGYTF TGTGCCAGCAGTGAGAGGCAGGCGGCTCCCTATGGCTACACCTTC
TRBJ1-2 few TRBV7-9 TRBD1 CASSLARGFNYGYTF TGTGCCAGCAGCTTAGCCAGGGGGTTTAACTATGGCTACACCTTC
TRBJ2-3 many TRBV5-1 TRBD1 CASSLRGPQQYF TGCGCCAGCAGCTTGAGGGGGCCTCAGCAGTATTTT
TRBJ2-3 NA TRBV6-6 NA CASTQTGAWQYF TGTGCCAGCACCCAAACCGGGGCTTGGCAGTATTTT
TRBJ1-1 many TRBV7-9 TRBD1 CASSSAGQGAWNTEAFF TGTGCCAGCAGCTCCGCCGGACAGGGGGCATGGAACACTGAAGCTTTCTTT
TRBJ2-2 few TRBV11-3 NA CASSLNVGGELFF TGTGCCAGCAGCTTAAACGTCGGAGGGGAGCTGTTTTTT
TRBJ1-1 few TRBV5-1 TRBD1 CASSLGTATTEAFF TGCGCCAGCAGCCTAGGGACAGCAACGACTGAAGCTTTCTTT
TRBJ1-6 many TRBV28 NA CASSSPGFRYSPLHF TGTGCCAGCAGTTCTCCGGGATTTAGATATTCACCCCTCCACTTT
TRBJ2-2 NA TRBV14 NA CASSQVFTGELFF TGTGCCAGCAGCCAAGTTTTCACCGGGGAGCTGTTTTTT
TRBJ1-2 NA TRBV7-8 NA CASSLEPAASGYTF TGTGCCAGCAGCTTAGAGCCAGCGGCTAGCGGCTACACCTTC
TRBJ2-5 few TRBV29-1 NA CSVDGRAWSRETQYF TGCAGCGTTGACGGCAGGGCCTGGAGTAGGGAGACCCAGTACTTC
TRBJ2-2 few TRBV5-1 NA CASRAGSTGELFF TGCGCCAGCAGGGCTGGAAGCACCGGGGAGCTGTTTTTT
TRBJ1-1 many TRBV18 NA CASSQGRVAEAFF TGTGCCAGCTCCCAGGGGCGAGTGGCTGAAGCTTTCTTT
TRBJ2-7 few TRBV6-5 TRBD2 CAIAAGGPPYEQYF TGTGCCATCGCAGCGGGGGGGCCCCCCTACGAGCAGTACTTC
TRBJ2-3 NA TRBV7-2 TRBD1 CASSPTGGQGTDTQYF TGTGCCAGCAGCCCGACCGGGGGACAGGGCACAGATACGCAGTATTTT
TRBJ2-3 NA TRBV24-1 NA CATRNGDTDTQYF TGTGCCACCCGGAACGGGGACACAGATACGCAGTATTTT
TRBJ2-4 few TRBV11-2 NA CASCRTARGIQYF TGTGCCAGCTGTCGGACAGCCAGAGGCATTCAGTACTTC
TRBJ1-1 many TRBV20-1 NA CSARDHGTPGFTEAFF TGCAGTGCTAGAGATCACGGCACTCCGGGGTTCACTGAAGCTTTCTTT
TRBJ2-3 few TRBV10-3 NA CAISEYTPTKPDTQYF TGTGCCATCAGTGAGTATACTCCCACGAAGCCAGATACGCAGTATTTT
TRBJ1-2 few TRBV6-5 TRBD1 CASRARQGSGYTF TGTGCCAGCAGGGCACGACAGGGCTCTGGCTACACCTTC
TRBJ1-2 many TRBV9 TRBD1 CASSTNRGTNYGYTF TGTGCCAGCAGCACAAACAGGGGGACTAACTATGGCTACACCTTC
TRBJ1-6 NA TRBV5-1 TRBD1 CASSLAGGPSPLHF TGCGCCAGCAGCTTGGCAGGGGGTCCTTCACCCCTCCACTTT
TRBJ2-7 few TRBV7-9 NA CASSLTEREQYF TGTGCCAGCAGCTTGACAGAACGTGAGCAGTACTTC
TRBJ1-4 few TRBV12-3/TRBV12-4 TRBD1 CASSSGQGGGEKLFF TGTGCCAGCAGTTCCGGACAGGGCGGGGGTGAAAAACTGTTTTTT
TRBJ1-2 many TRBV12-3/TRBV12-4 NA CASSFRRDGYGYTF TGTGCCAGCAGTTTCCGCAGGGACGGCTATGGCTACACCTTC
TRBJ1-6 many TRBV4-3 NA CASSQDRINSPLHF TGCGCCAGCAGCCAAGACAGGATTAATTCACCCCTCCACTTT
TRBJ2-7 few TRBV27 NA CASSSGAYYEQYF TGTGCCAGCAGTTCCGGGGCTTACTACGAGCAGTACTTC
TRBJ2-7 few TRBV28 NA CASSPSLQGSETFPYEQYF TGTGCCAGCTCCCCGAGTCTCCAAGGATCCGAGACCTTTCCTTACGAGCAGTACTTC
TRBJ2-1 many TRBV2 NA CASNPASGDIMQFF TGTGCCAGCAACCCGGCCAGCGGAGACATTATGCAGTTCTTC
TRBJ2-7 NA TRBV10-3 TRBD2 CAISESAGGPGEQYF TGTGCCATCAGTGAGTCGGCGGGGGGGCCGGGTGAGCAGTACTTC
TRBJ1-5 many TRBV6-1 NA CASSDGLGAAYSNQPQHF TGTGCCAGCAGTGACGGACTAGGGGCAGCTTATAGCAATCAGCCCCAGCATTTT
TRBJ2-1 many TRBV6-1 NA CASYYRISPITEQFF TGTGCCAGCTATTATCGGATTAGCCCGATTACAGAGCAGTTCTTC
TRBJ2-1 NA TRBV5-1 NA CASSLLAVVDEQFF TGCGCCAGCAGCTTGCTAGCTGTTGTGGATGAGCAGTTCTTC
TRBJ1-1 many TRBV5-1 NA CASISPIRGHRDEAFF TGCGCCAGCATTTCTCCAATAAGGGGACACAGAGATGAAGCTTTCTTT
TRBJ1-1 few TRBV27 NA CASSPGVYMNTEAFF TGTGCCAGCAGCCCAGGGGTTTATATGAACACTGAAGCTTTCTTT
TRBJ1-5 few TRBV4-3 NA CASSQDAAVKQPQHF TGCGCCAGCAGCCAAGATGCGGCAGTAAAGCAGCCCCAGCATTTT
TRBJ1-3 few TRBV12-3/TRBV12-4 NA CASSFGMAGNTIYF TGTGCCAGCAGTTTTGGGATGGCCGGAAACACCATATATTTT